These T cell receptor beta chains were read from a single sample in a study of cytomegalovirus exposure and HLA in healthy donors. Produced via immunoSEQ multiplex PCR; TCRdb's table is partial and in-frame only. The table includes roughly 71,000 clones, around 73% detected once. Sequencing was done on a sample of PBMCs. The receptors were gathered from a girl aged 5 to 17 in good health and CMV-seropositive. Both conserved end residues are part of each CDR3. Fields, in order: CDR3 DNA, CDR3 protein, D gene, V gene, clone size, J gene. D genes are given only for firm matches. Clone size is stated in some rows and not others, as once, few, many or a class when expanded.

TGCGCCAGCAGCCAAGATAGACAGACTGCCAAAAACATTCAGTACTTC,CASSQDRQTAKNIQYF,.,TRBV4-1,.,TRBJ2-4
TGTGCCAGCAGTACCACGAGAGGGGGGGCACCCCTCCACTTT,CASSTTRGGAPLHF,.,TRBV2,.,TRBJ1-6
TGCGCCAGCAGCTTGGGTACTAGGGCACCTACCGGGGAGCTGTTTTTT,CASSLGTRAPTGELFF,.,TRBV5-1,few,TRBJ2-2
TGTGCCAGCAGTGAAGGCAGGGCGTCGGACACCATATATTTT,CASSEGRASDTIYF,.,TRBV2,.,TRBJ1-3
TGTGCCAGCACCGGGACTTCCCGTTACCCCTACGAGCAGTACTTC,CASTGTSRYPYEQYF,.,TRBV7-2,.,TRBJ2-7
TGTGCCAGCACTCGGACTAGCGGGGCCTCTTCCTACGAGCAGTACTTC,CASTRTSGASSYEQYF,TRBD2,TRBV25-1,.,TRBJ2-7
TGTGCCAGCACGGGGGTAAAGGGCTCCTACGAGCAGTACTTC,CASTGVKGSYEQYF,.,TRBV6-1,.,TRBJ2-7
TGCGCCAGCAGCTTGGAAAGCAGGGCTTCATTCCACGAGCAGTACTTC,CASSLESRASFHEQYF,.,TRBV5-1,.,TRBJ2-7
TGTGCCAGCAACCTACGGGGACAGGGTCTAGGGGGACTACCTACAGATACGCAGTATTTT,CASNLRGQGLGGLPTDTQYF,TRBD1,TRBV2,.,TRBJ2-3
TGTGCCAGTGCCGGCGGGGAGCTGTTTTTT,CASAGGELFF,.,TRBV19,.,TRBJ2-2
TGTGCCTGGTCCCCCGGGGGGGCCAACGTCCTGACTTTC,CAWSPGGANVLTF,.,TRBV30,.,TRBJ2-6
TGTGCCAGCAGCTTTTCGTTAGCCCCTGAAGCTTTCTTT,CASSFSLAPEAFF,.,TRBV5-5,few,TRBJ1-1
TGTGCCAGCAGTCATACAGGGCAAGAGACCCAGTACTTC,CASSHTGQETQYF,.,TRBV6-5,.,TRBJ2-5
TGTGCCAGCAGCCGGGACAGGTCCTACGAGCAGTACTTC,CASSRDRSYEQYF,TRBD1,TRBV7-2,.,TRBJ2-7
TGTGCCAGCGACTCAACTCCGGGACTCCAATGCAGCCTATGCTCCTACAATGAGCAGTTCTTC,CASDSTPGLQCSLCSYNEQFF,.,TRBV28,.,TRBJ2-1
TGTGCCAGCAGAGGGGTTGGGGCCAACGTCCTGACTTTC,CASRGVGANVLTF,.,TRBV9,.,TRBJ2-6
TGTGCCAGTACGGGGACACTAAATCAGCCCCAGCATTTT,CASTGTLNQPQHF,.,TRBV6-1,.,TRBJ1-5
TGCAGTGCTAGAGCTAGAGATACGCAGTATTTT,CSARARDTQYF,.,TRBV20-1,.,TRBJ2-3
TGCGCCAGCAGCCAAGGGGCTACGGGAGAAACCTACGAGCAGTACTTC,CASSQGATGETYEQYF,.,TRBV4-3,.,TRBJ2-7
TGTGCCAGCTCCCTGGAACGGGGGAACACTGAAGCTTTCTTT,CASSLERGNTEAFF,.,TRBV18,.,TRBJ1-1
TGTGCCTGGAGTCCCAACAGGGGCAGGAATGAAAAACTGTTTTTT,CAWSPNRGRNEKLFF,TRBD1,TRBV30,.,TRBJ1-4
TGTGCCAGCAGCTCCGGGACAGATAATTCACCCCTCCACTTT,CASSSGTDNSPLHF,TRBD1,TRBV6-5,once,TRBJ1-6
TGTGCCAGCAGCCGAGAAAACCGGGACTCCCAGCAGTTCTTC,CASSRENRDSQQFF,.,TRBV5-4,.,TRBJ2-1
TGTGCCAGCAGTCAGTTCGGACAGGACGGACTCTATGGCTACACCTTC,CASSQFGQDGLYGYTF,TRBD1,TRBV28,.,TRBJ1-2
TGTGCCTGGAGTCCCCGGTGGGAGGAGGGCGAAAAACTGTTTTTT,CAWSPRWEEGEKLFF,.,TRBV30,.,TRBJ1-4
TGCGCCAGCAGCCAGTTTACGACGGGACTAGCGGGAGAATCGGGGCAGTTCTTC,CASSQFTTGLAGESGQFF,TRBD2,TRBV4-3,.,TRBJ2-1
TGTGCCTGGAACCGGGACAGGGGGCGTGAGCAGTACTTC,CAWNRDRGREQYF,TRBD1,TRBV30,.,TRBJ2-7
TGTGCCAGCAGTTTATGGGACAGGGTAGGCTATGGCTACACCTTC,CASSLWDRVGYGYTF,TRBD1,TRBV28,.,TRBJ1-2
TGTGCCAGCAGGCGGGACGCCGAAGAGACCCAGTACTTC,CASRRDAEETQYF,.,TRBV27,.,TRBJ2-5
TGTGCCAGCGCCGGGACAGGGGTTAGGGAAAAACTGTTTTTT,CASAGTGVREKLFF,TRBD1,TRBV6-4,.,TRBJ1-4
TGTGCCTGGAGTTTAAGTACAGGGTTTGAGCAGTTCTTC,CAWSLSTGFEQFF,.,TRBV30,.,TRBJ2-1
TGTGCCAGCAGTGACGGCGGGACGCACACAGATACGCAGTATTTT,CASSDGGTHTDTQYF,.,TRBV6-4,few,TRBJ2-3
TGTGCCAGCAGCTTGCGGGCGGGGGGCCCCTACGAGCAGTACTTC,CASSLRAGGPYEQYF,TRBD2,TRBV5-4,few,TRBJ2-7
TGTGCCAGCAGCCCGGGACAGGGGCAAACCGGGGAGCTGTTTTTT,CASSPGQGQTGELFF,TRBD1,TRBV11-3,once,TRBJ2-2
TGTGCCTGGAGTGTTTCCAGGAACGCTGAAGCTTTCTTT,CAWSVSRNAEAFF,.,TRBV30,.,TRBJ1-1
TGTGCCAGTATAAGGGGCAGTGAAGCTTTCTTT,CASIRGSEAFF,.,TRBV19,.,TRBJ1-1
TGCGCCAGCAGCCAAGATAGTACGGGCTCTGGAAACACCATATATTTT,CASSQDSTGSGNTIYF,.,TRBV4-3,.,TRBJ1-3
TGTGCCTGGAGTCGGGGACAACTGAATCAGCCCCAGCATTTT,CAWSRGQLNQPQHF,.,TRBV30,.,TRBJ1-5
TGCGCCAGCAGGCAGGGGAGTGAAGCTTTCTTT,CASRQGSEAFF,.,TRBV10-2,few,TRBJ1-1
TGTGCCAGCAGTGCCAGACTGAACACCGGGGAGCTGTTTTTT,CASSARLNTGELFF,.,TRBV28,.,TRBJ2-2
TGCAGCTATTTAGGGGTACAGAGGGGGCAGACCCAGTACTTC,CSYLGVQRGQTQYF,TRBD1,TRBV29-1,.,TRBJ2-5
TGCAGCGTTAGTACCCGGGTTGGGGAGACCCAGTACTTC,CSVSTRVGETQYF,.,TRBV29-1,.,TRBJ2-5
TGCAGCTTACAGGGGGGGTGGGGTGAGCAGTTCTTC,CSLQGGWGEQFF,.,TRBV29-1,few,TRBJ2-1
TGTGCCAGCAGCTTCGACAGCGCAGGGAAGCAGGACTTC,CASSFDSAGKQDF,.,TRBV6-5,few,TRBJ2-7
TGTGCCAGCAGCTTAGACCGCGCGCGCACCTACGAGCAGTACTTC,CASSLDRARTYEQYF,.,TRBV11-2,once,TRBJ2-7